A single sample is the source of the 14 T cell receptor beta chains below, sequenced in a study of radiation and T cells in renal cell carcinoma. Generated by immunoSEQ multiplex PCR, the TCRdb table keeps only in-frame clones and is missing some. The sample lists about 74,000 clones, 80% to 90% occurring once. Described time point: blood 4 weeks post-SBRT, at nephrectomy. The treatment was: 15 Gy SBRT to primary tumor, nephrectomy 4 weeks later. Source: blood, taken from a patient whose treatment included radiotherapy and nephrectomy. The receptors come from a woman between 65 and 79 years old with renal cell carcinoma.

CDR3 protein: CASSEGRGLSYNEQFF. CDR3 nucleotide sequence: TGTGCCAGCAGCGAAGGGCGGGGTCTCTCCTACAATGAGCAGTTCTTC. The chain employs TRBV9 and TRBJ2-1, with D perhaps TRBD2 (6 bases). Germline V gene lookup returns CDR1 SGDLS and CDR2 YYNGEE. The V and J ends lost 3 bases and 0 bases respectively, with 13 bases between them. This CDR3 has 16 amino acids.

CDR3 sequence reads: CASSQAGQVYEQYF. CDR3 sequence (DNA): TGCGCCAGCAGCCAGGCGGGACAGGTGTACGAGCAGTACTTC. The chain links TRBV4-1 to TRBJ2-7, with TRBD1 identical over 8 bases. The CDR3 runs 14 residues. The junction had 5 bases not matched to a gene; V was cut back by 3 bases and J by 4 bases. Germline V gene lookup returns CDR1 MGHRA and CDR2 YSYEKL.

V gene TRBV27 combines with J gene TRBJ2-7; TRBD1 matches at 8 bases. The germline V gene has CDR1 MNHEY and CDR2 SMNVEV (reference sequence). The length of the CDR3 is 13 residues. Losses at the gene ends were 6 bases for V and 3 bases for J; bases not matched to a gene: 4. In nucleotides, the CDR3 is TGTGCCAGCAGGCAGGGGGCTAACTACGAGCAGTACTTC. Translation gives CASRQGANYEQYF.

The rearrangement uses TRBV5-1 and TRBJ2-7; D is tentatively TRBD1 or TRBD2 (6 bases each). The germline V and J ends were trimmed by 6 bases and 0 bases, with 7 bases remaining between them. The V gene's germline CDR1 is SGHRS and CDR2 YFSETQ. The CDR3 has 12 amino acids. The CDR3 coding sequence is TGCGCCAGCAAGGGGGGCTCCTACGAGCAGTACTTC. It is translated as CASKGGSYEQYF.

The chain carries TRBV5-4 and TRBJ1-2; 7 bases match TRBD1. Per the germline V gene, CDR1 is SGHNT and CDR2 is YYREEE (reference sequence). V lost 4 bases, J lost 1 base, and 4 bases stayed unmatched. The CDR3 contains 14 residues. The CDR3 bases are TGTGCCAGCAGCAAGGGACAGCATAACTATGGCTACACCTTC. Its protein is CASSKGQHNYGYTF.

The chain employs TRBV6-1 and TRBJ2-3; 8 nucleotides agree with TRBD1. The CDR3 length is 15 residues. The germline gives CDR1 MNHNS, CDR2 SASEGT. With 1 base clipped from V and 1 base from J, the junction kept 1 base outside the gene matches. CDR3 amino acids: CASSEVTGGTDTQYF. In DNA form, the CDR3 reads TGTGCCAGCAGTGAAGTGACAGGGGGCACAGATACGCAGTATTTT.

The gene calls are TRBV9 and TRBJ1-1; D may be TRBD1 (5 bases). Germline CDR1 SGDLS, CDR2 YYNGEE. The V and J ends lost 0 bases and 3 bases respectively, with 6 bases between them. This CDR3 region has 13 residues. The CDR3 DNA follows: TGTGCCAGCAGCGTAGTAGGGGACACTGAAGCTTTCTTT. Translated: CASSVVGDTEAFF. The full variable domain, rest sourced from reference TRBV9 and TRBJ1-1, is DSGVTQTPKHLITATGQRVTLRCSPRSGDLSVYWYQQSLDQGLQFLIQYYNGEERAKGNILERFSAQQFPDLHSELNLSSLELGDSALYFCASSVVGDTEAFFGQGTRLTVV.

This chain connects TRBV7-2 to TRBJ2-1, with 13 bases lining up with TRBD2. Germline trimming cut 5 bases from V and 10 bases from J; bases unmatched to any gene: 11. The CDR3 has 16 amino acids. Per the germline V gene, CDR1 is SGHTA and CDR2 is FQGNSA. CDR3 coding DNA: TGTGCCAGCAGCCCTGGACTAGCGGGGGCCCTAGGAGAGCAGTTCTTC. Its protein product is CASSPGLAGALGEQFF.

The chain is built from TRBV15 and TRBJ1-5, with 8 bases fitting TRBD1. V shed 6 bases, J shed 2 bases, and the junction held 3 bases outside the gene matches. CDR3 length: 14 amino acids. Germline lookup yields CDR1 LNHNV and CDR2 YYDKDF (reference sequence). The chain's CDR3 is CATSYRGGNQPQHF. Here the CDR3 DNA reads TGTGCCACCAGTTACAGGGGGGGCAATCAGCCCCAGCATTTT.

This rearrangement joins TRBV10-3 to TRBJ1-3; D is perhaps TRBD1 (5 bases). The CDR3 runs to 15 residues. Germline V gene sequence: CDR1 ENHRY, CDR2 SYGVKD. Trimming pared 10 bases from V and 2 bases from J, leaving 18 bases between. The CDR3 DNA reads as TGTGCCACCGGGCCCCAGGGATCGGCTGGAAACACCATATATTTT. Its translation: CATGPQGSAGNTIYF.

This clone was picked up one time. The V and J genes are TRBV5-1 and TRBJ2-7; D remains ambiguous. V dropped 3 bases and J dropped 5 bases, with 18 bases sitting between them. Germline assignment: CDR1 SGHRS and CDR2 YFSETQ. This CDR3 comprises 15 residues. The CDR3: CASSSGLRSRDEQYF. The CDR3 bases are TGCGCCAGCAGCTCAGGCTTGAGGTCTCGAGACGAGCAGTACTTC.

The genes are TRBV6-5 and TRBJ1-3; D possibly corresponds to TRBD1 (5 bases). The CDR3 runs 13 residues. In germline, CDR1 is MNHEY, CDR2 SVGAGI. The V end lost 11 bases, the J end lost 2 bases, and 13 bases lay between the germline ends. The CDR3 loop is CAAHRGAGNTIYF. CDR3 nucleotides: TGTGCCGCACACCGGGGGGCTGGAAACACCATATATTTT.

The table lists this clone with a few counts. The chain joins TRBV27 to TRBJ1-4; tentatively, D is TRBD1 (6 bases). CDR3 length: 14 amino acids. V was cut by 3 bases and J by 8 bases, with 13 bases left in between. The germline V gene has CDR1 MNHEY and CDR2 SMNVEV (reference sequence). The chain's CDR3 is CASSFGGPGEKLFF. CDR3 nucleotide sequence: TGTGCCAGCAGTTTCGGGGGGCCGGGAGAAAAACTGTTTTTT.

V usage is TRBV27 and J usage is TRBJ1-5; D might be TRBD1 (5 bases). This CDR3 comprises 13 residues. Germline assignment: CDR1 MNHEY and CDR2 SMNVEV (reference sequence). Trimming cost V 4 bases and J 10 bases, with 14 bases left between them. The CDR3 sequence is CASSSPPGIPQHF. The CDR3 region has the DNA TGTGCCAGCAGTTCCCCCCCAGGGATACCCCAGCATTTT.